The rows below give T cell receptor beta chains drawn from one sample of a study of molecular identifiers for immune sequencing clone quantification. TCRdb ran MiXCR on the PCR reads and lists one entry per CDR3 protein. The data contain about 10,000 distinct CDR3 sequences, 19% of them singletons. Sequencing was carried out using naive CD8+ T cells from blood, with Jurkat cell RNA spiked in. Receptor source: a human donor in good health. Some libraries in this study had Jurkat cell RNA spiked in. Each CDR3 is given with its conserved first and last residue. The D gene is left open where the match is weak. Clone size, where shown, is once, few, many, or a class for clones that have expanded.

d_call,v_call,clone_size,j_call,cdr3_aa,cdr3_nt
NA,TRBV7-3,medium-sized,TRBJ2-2,CASSLNTGELFF,TGTGCCAGCAGCTTAAACACCGGGGAGCTGTTTTTT
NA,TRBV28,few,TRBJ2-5,CASSLLASLETQYF,TGTGCCAGCAGTTTGTTGGCTAGCCTAGAGACCCAGTACTTC
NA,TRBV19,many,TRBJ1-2,CATSDQRGLLGPYTF,TGTGCCACCTCCGATCAAAGGGGCCTCCTAGGGCCCTACACCTTC
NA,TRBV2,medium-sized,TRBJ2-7,CASSAWGDEQYF,TGTGCCAGCTCGGCGTGGGGTGACGAGCAGTACTTC
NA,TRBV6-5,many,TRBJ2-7,CASSYSYEDYEQYF,TGTGCCAGCAGTTACTCCTATGAAGACTACGAGCAGTACTTC
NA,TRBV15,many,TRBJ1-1,CATSRGGENTEAFF,TGTGCCACCAGCAGAGGTGGAGAAAACACTGAAGCTTTCTTT
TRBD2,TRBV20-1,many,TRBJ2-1,CSARPGTSGNNEQFF,TGCAGTGCTAGACCGGGGACTAGCGGGAACAATGAGCAGTTCTTC
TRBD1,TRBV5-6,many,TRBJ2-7,CASSGKTGYGYEQYF,TGTGCCAGCAGCGGAAAGACAGGGTACGGCTACGAGCAGTACTTC
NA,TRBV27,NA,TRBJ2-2,CASSLTGPTGELFF,TGTGCCAGCAGTTTAACCGGGCCCACCGGGGAGCTGTTTTTT
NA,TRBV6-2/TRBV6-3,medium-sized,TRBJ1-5,CASSSRRVINQPQHF,TGTGCCAGCAGTTCCAGAAGGGTGATCAATCAGCCCCAGCATTTT
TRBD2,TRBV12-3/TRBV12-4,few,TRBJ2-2,CASSQSGSAGELFF,TGTGCCAGCAGTCAAAGCGGGAGCGCCGGGGAGCTGTTTTTT
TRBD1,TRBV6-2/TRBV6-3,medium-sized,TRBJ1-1,CASRLWDRKTNTEAFF,TGTGCCAGCAGACTGTGGGACAGAAAGACGAACACTGAAGCTTTCTTT
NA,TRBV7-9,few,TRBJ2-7,CASGLGGNEQYF,TGTGCCAGCGGCTTAGGTGGGAACGAGCAGTACTTC
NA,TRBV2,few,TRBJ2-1,CASSERDYSPYNEQFF,TGTGCCAGCAGTGAACGAGACTACTCACCCTACAATGAGCAGTTCTTC
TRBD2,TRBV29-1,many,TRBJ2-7,CSVVPSGSLSYEQYF,TGCAGCGTTGTTCCTAGCGGGAGTTTATCCTACGAGCAGTACTTC
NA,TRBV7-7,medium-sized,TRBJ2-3,CACSDTSTDTQYF,TGTGCCTGTAGCGACACGAGCACAGATACGCAGTATTTT
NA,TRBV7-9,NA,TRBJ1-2,CASSFGALNYGYTF,TGTGCCAGCAGCTTTGGGGCGTTGAACTATGGCTACACCTTC
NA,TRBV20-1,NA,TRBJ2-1,CSATTTISPGLRSYNEQFF,TGCAGTGCAACCACCACTATATCCCCTGGCTTGAGGTCCTACAATGAGCAGTTCTTC
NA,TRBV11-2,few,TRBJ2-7,CASSPENRAYEQYF,TGTGCCAGCAGCCCCGAAAACAGGGCCTACGAGCAGTACTTC
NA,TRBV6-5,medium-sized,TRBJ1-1,CASSYWQGWSTEAFF,TGTGCCAGCAGTTACTGGCAGGGGTGGAGCACTGAAGCTTTCTTT
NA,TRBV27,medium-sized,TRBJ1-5,CASSLLGVNQPQHF,TGTGCCAGCAGTTTATTAGGGGTGAATCAGCCCCAGCATTTT
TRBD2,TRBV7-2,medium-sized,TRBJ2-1,CASSLVLAGNNEQFF,TGTGCCAGCAGCTTAGTGCTAGCGGGAAACAATGAGCAGTTCTTC
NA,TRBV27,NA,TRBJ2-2,CASSLTGPTGKLFF,TGTGCCAGCAGTTTAACCGGGCCCACCGGGAAGCTGTTTTTT
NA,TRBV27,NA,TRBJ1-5,CASSFIGSNQPQHF,TGTGCCAGCAGTTTTATTGGGTCTAATCAGCCCCAGCATTTT
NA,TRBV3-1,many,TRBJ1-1,CASSEGGTEAFF,TGTGCCAGCAGCGAAGGAGGCACTGAAGCTTTCTTT
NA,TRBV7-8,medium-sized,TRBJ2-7,CASSLPISGAYEQYF,TGTGCCAGCAGCCTACCCATTAGCGGAGCCTACGAGCAGTACTTC
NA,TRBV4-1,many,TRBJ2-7,CASSQGGYREQYF,TGCGCCAGCAGCCAAGGAGGGTATCGGGAGCAGTACTTC
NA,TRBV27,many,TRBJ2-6,CASSQFPSGANVLTF,TGTGCCAGCAGCCAATTCCCTAGCGGGGCCAACGTCCTGACTTTC
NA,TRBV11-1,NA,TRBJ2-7,CASSSRPGIGEQYF,TGTGCCAGCAGCTCTCGGCCCGGGATTGGCGAGCAGTACTTC
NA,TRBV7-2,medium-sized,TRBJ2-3,CASSLWVTDTQYF,TGTGCCAGCAGCTTATGGGTAACAGATACGCAGTATTTT
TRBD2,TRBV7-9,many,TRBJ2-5,CASSLAGLAQKETQYF,TGTGCCAGCAGCTTAGCGGGACTAGCCCAAAAAGAGACCCAGTACTTC
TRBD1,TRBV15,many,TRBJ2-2,CATSPDRGDTGELFF,TGTGCCACCAGCCCTGACAGGGGGGACACCGGGGAGCTGTTTTTT
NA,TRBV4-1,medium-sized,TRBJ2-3,CASSQAGAAESSTDTQYF,TGCGCCAGCAGCCAAGCCGGGGCAGCAGAATCTAGCACAGATACGCAGTATTTT
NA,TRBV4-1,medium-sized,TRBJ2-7,CASSQVGGFYEQYF,TGCGCCAGCAGCCAAGTGGGCGGTTTCTACGAGCAGTACTTC
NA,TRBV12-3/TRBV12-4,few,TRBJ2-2,CASSLGGIGTGELFF,TGTGCCAGCAGTTTAGGCGGGATTGGCACCGGGGAGCTGTTTTTT
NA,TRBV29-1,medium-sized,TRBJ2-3,CSVEISEWSNTQYF,TGCAGCGTTGAAATCAGCGAATGGTCAAATACGCAGTATTTT
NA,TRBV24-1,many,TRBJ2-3,CATSDLARADGDPDTQYF,TGTGCCACCAGTGATCTCGCCCGGGCCGACGGGGATCCAGATACGCAGTATTTT
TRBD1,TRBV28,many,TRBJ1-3,CASRPGQGADVSGNTIYF,TGTGCCAGCAGGCCGGGACAGGGGGCGGACGTCTCTGGAAACACCATATATTTT
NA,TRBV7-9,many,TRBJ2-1,CASGRNEQFF,TGTGCCAGCGGACGAAATGAGCAGTTCTTC
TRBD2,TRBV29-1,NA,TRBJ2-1,CSAFGGLVYEQFF,TGCAGCGCCTTCGGGGGACTAGTGTATGAGCAGTTCTTC
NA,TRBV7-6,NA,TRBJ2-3,CASSLADGTGTQYF,TGTGCCAGCAGCTTAGCGGACGGAACAGGTACGCAGTATTTT
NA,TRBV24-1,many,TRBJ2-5,CATVRAGPSGETQYF,NA
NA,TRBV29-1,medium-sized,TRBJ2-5,CSVEDWTGEETQYF,TGCAGCGTTGAAGATTGGACGGGAGAAGAGACCCAGTACTTC
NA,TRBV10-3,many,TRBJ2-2,CAVWMNTGELFF,TGTGCCGTCTGGATGAACACCGGGGAGCTGTTTTTT
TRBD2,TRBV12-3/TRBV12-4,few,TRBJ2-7,CASNSGIGYEQYF,TGTGCCAGCAATAGCGGGATAGGGTACGAGCAGTACTTC
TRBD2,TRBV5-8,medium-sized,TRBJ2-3,CASSLMSGRITDTQYF,TGTGCCAGCAGCTTGATGAGCGGGAGGATCACAGATACGCAGTATTTT
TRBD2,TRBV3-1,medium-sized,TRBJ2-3,CASSPWTSGSTDTQYF,TGTGCCAGCAGCCCGTGGACTAGCGGGTCGACAGATACGCAGTATTTT
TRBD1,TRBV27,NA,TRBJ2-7,CASSPSTGGIAYEQYF,TGTGCCAGCAGTCCCAGCACAGGGGGCATCGCGTACGAGCAGTACTTC
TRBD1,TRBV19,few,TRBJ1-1,CASSTRDRGGVDTEAFF,TGTGCCAGTAGTACCAGGGACAGGGGTGGTGTAGACACTGAAGCTTTCTTT
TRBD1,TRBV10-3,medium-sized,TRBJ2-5,CAIRGQVQETQYF,TGTGCCATCAGAGGACAGGTACAAGAGACCCAGTACTTC
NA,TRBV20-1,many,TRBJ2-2,CSARDMQEGTGELFF,TGCAGTGCTAGAGATATGCAGGAGGGGACCGGGGAGCTGTTTTTT
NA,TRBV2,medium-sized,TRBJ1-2,CASSESQDYGYTF,TGTGCCAGCAGTGAAAGTCAGGATTATGGCTACACCTTC
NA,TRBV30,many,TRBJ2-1,CAWSKIQGVKRNEQFF,TGTGCCTGGAGTAAGATACAGGGCGTGAAAAGAAATGAGCAGTTCTTC
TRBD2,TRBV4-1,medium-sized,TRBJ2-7,CASSQVPSGSYEQYF,TGCGCCAGCAGCCAAGTGCCTAGCGGGAGTTACGAGCAGTACTTC
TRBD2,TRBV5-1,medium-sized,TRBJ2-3,CASTNPTSGNRITQYF,TGCGCCAGCACCAACCCGACTAGCGGGAATCGGATTACGCAGTATTTT
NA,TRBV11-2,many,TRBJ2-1,CASSFVDEQFF,TGTGCCAGCAGCTTTGTTGATGAGCAGTTCTTC
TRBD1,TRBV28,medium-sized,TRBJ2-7,CASSLMDRTYEQYF,TGTGCCAGCAGCTTAATGGACAGGACCTACGAGCAGTACTTC
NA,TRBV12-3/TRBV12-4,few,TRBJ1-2,CASSSVGGDYGYTF,TGTGCCAGCAGTTCCGTGGGAGGAGACTATGGCTACACCTTC
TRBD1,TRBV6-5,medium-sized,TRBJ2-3,CASRRQGADDTQYF,TGTGCCAGCAGGAGACAGGGGGCTGATGATACGCAGTATTTT